The rows below give T cell receptor beta chains drawn from one sample of a study of cytomegalovirus exposure and HLA in healthy donors. Repertoires were generated with immunoSEQ multiplex PCR, while TCRdb's copy carries only in-frame clones and drops some. The table includes 110,000 or so clones, 60% to 80% detected once. Sequencing was performed on PBMCs. The receptors here all came from a middle-aged woman in good health and CMV-seropositive. The CDR3 runs from the conserved cysteine through the conserved F or W. D genes are given only for firm matches. Rows may omit the clone size; those that give it use once, few, many or a size class.

J: TRBJ2-5
size: few
V: TRBV13
D: -
CDR3: CASSLNSRKTQYF
DNA: TGTGCCAGCAGCTTAAATAGCCGGAAGACCCAGTACTTC

J: TRBJ2-3
size: once
V: TRBV6-4
D: -
CDR3: CASSDSLGQGDTQYF
DNA: TGTGCCAGCAGTGACTCGCTGGGACAAGGGGATACGCAGTATTTT

J: TRBJ2-1
size: few
V: TRBV9
D: TRBD2
CDR3: CASSVGRSGGAELYNEQFF
DNA: TGTGCCAGCAGCGTAGGACGGAGCGGGGGGGCCGAGTTGTACAATGAGCAGTTCTTC

J: TRBJ2-6
size: -
V: TRBV6-4
D: TRBD1
CDR3: CASSPYRGGANVLTF
DNA: TGTGCCAGCAGTCCCTACAGGGGTGGGGCCAACGTCCTGACTTTC

J: TRBJ2-7
size: -
V: TRBV5-4
D: TRBD1
CDR3: CASSQGQGAYEQYF
DNA: TGTGCCAGCAGCCAGGGACAGGGGGCCTACGAGCAGTACTTC

J: TRBJ2-1
size: -
V: TRBV5-1
D: TRBD2
CDR3: CASSFVSSGRASYNEQFF
DNA: TGCGCCAGCAGCTTCGTGTCTAGCGGGAGGGCCTCCTACAATGAGCAGTTCTTC

J: TRBJ1-1
size: -
V: TRBV29-1
D: -
CDR3: CSVDSGDDEAFF
DNA: TGCAGCGTTGACTCAGGGGACGATGAAGCTTTCTTT

J: TRBJ1-1
size: few
V: TRBV11-2
D: -
CDR3: CASSLVVIAEAFF
DNA: TGTGCCAGCAGCTTGGTAGTCATCGCTGAAGCTTTCTTT

J: TRBJ2-7
size: -
V: TRBV28
D: -
CDR3: CATASSRGSYEQYF
DNA: TGTGCCACCGCCTCGTCCAGGGGCTCCTACGAGCAGTACTTC

J: TRBJ2-1
size: -
V: TRBV6-1
D: TRBD2
CDR3: CASSEFSGRGGEQFF
DNA: TGTGCCAGCAGTGAATTTAGCGGGAGGGGTGGGGAGCAGTTCTTC

J: TRBJ2-7
size: -
V: TRBV5-1
D: TRBD2
CDR3: CASSFGLAGAEQYF
DNA: TGCGCCAGCAGCTTCGGACTAGCGGGAGCCGAGCAGTACTTC

J: TRBJ1-6
size: -
V: TRBV27
D: -
CDR3: CASSLNSLSSYNSPLHF
DNA: TGTGCCAGCAGTTTAAACAGCCTGAGCTCCTATAATTCACCCCTCCACTTT

J: TRBJ1-5
size: few
V: TRBV18
D: -
CDR3: CASSLTGYNQPQHF
DNA: TGTGCCAGCTCACTTACAGGGTACAATCAGCCCCAGCATTTT

J: TRBJ1-5
size: -
V: TRBV7-2
D: TRBD1
CDR3: CASSFRRGEPQHF
DNA: TGTGCCAGCAGCTTCCGCAGGGGGGAGCCCCAGCATTTT

J: TRBJ1-5
size: -
V: TRBV19
D: TRBD1
CDR3: CASSPQGNQPQHF
DNA: TGTGCCAGTAGCCCACAGGGGAATCAGCCCCAGCATTTT

J: TRBJ2-1
size: -
V: TRBV6-5
D: -
CDR3: CASSPYDGYNEQFF
DNA: TGTGCCAGCAGTCCTTATGACGGGTACAATGAGCAGTTCTTC

J: TRBJ2-2
size: -
V: TRBV7-2
D: TRBD2
CDR3: CASSLGSGLAAGELFF
DNA: TGTGCCAGCAGCTTAGGCTCCGGACTAGCGGCCGGGGAGCTGTTTTTT

J: TRBJ1-2
size: -
V: TRBV27
D: TRBD1
CDR3: CASSRTGGGYGYTF
DNA: TGTGCCAGCAGTCGCACAGGGGGCGGCTATGGCTACACCTTC

J: TRBJ1-1
size: -
V: TRBV4-3
D: TRBD1
CDR3: CASSHGQGMNTEAFF
DNA: TGCGCCAGCAGCCACGGACAGGGGATGAACACTGAAGCTTTCTTT

J: TRBJ2-3
size: -
V: TRBV5-4
D: -
CDR3: CASSPDNGAGTDTQYF
DNA: TGTGCCAGCAGCCCCGATAATGGTGCCGGTACAGATACGCAGTATTTT

J: TRBJ1-5
size: -
V: TRBV2
D: TRBD1
CDR3: CASNTLSGQGGYQPQHF
DNA: TGTGCCAGCAATACTCTGTCGGGACAGGGGGGGTATCAGCCCCAGCATTTT

J: TRBJ2-7
size: -
V: TRBV11-2
D: -
CDR3: CASRSRRYVQYF
DNA: TGTGCCAGCAGGTCTAGGAGATATGTGCAGTACTTC

J: TRBJ1-4
size: few
V: TRBV29-1
D: TRBD1
CDR3: CSARLQGAREKLFF
DNA: TGCAGCGCCCGGTTACAGGGGGCTCGAGAAAAACTGTTTTTT